This T cell receptor beta chain was sequenced during a study of cytomegalovirus exposure and HLA in healthy donors. Both 60 Vbeta primers and 13 Jbeta primers went into the PCR. The repertoire was sequenced with immunoSEQ multiplex PCR; TCRdb's copy has only in-frame clones and lacks some. Of about 140,000 clones in the sample, around 80% were seen once. The CDR3 is 14 amino acids. The ends lost 0 bases at V and 6 bases at J; junction bases unmatched: 1. The germline CDR1 and CDR2 sequences are SGHTA and FQGNSA. This TCR derives from a woman aged 40 to 50 in good health and CMV-seronegative. This chain joins TRBV7-2 and TRBJ1-5; 8 nucleotides match TRBD1. Input material: PBMCs. The CDR3 loop is CASSLADRGQPQHF. The DNA of the CDR3 is TGTGCCAGCAGCTTAGCTGACAGGGGTCAGCCCCAGCATTTT.